This is a list of T cell receptor beta chains from one sample in a study of T cell repertoires in cytomegalovirus infection. TCRdb redid the calling of the reads with MiXCR, one entry per CDR3 protein. Of about 530,000 distinct CDR3 sequences listed, less than 30% were seen once; the top ten hold roughly 13%. The source material was PBMCs. The receptor set was obtained from a human donor in good health (CMV status not recorded). Some clones in this sample may be carry-over from other donors' samples. The CDR3 runs from the conserved cysteine through the conserved F or W. D genes are given only for firm matches. Only some rows state a clone size, as once, few, many or a class for expanded clones.

v_gene: TRBV7-2
j_gene: TRBJ1-6
d_gene: -
abundance: few
CDR3nt: TGTGCCAGCAGCTTAGATCACGGATCCCTCGGTTCACCCCTCCACTTT
CDR3aa: CASSLDHGSLGSPLHF

v_gene: TRBV30
j_gene: TRBJ2-7
d_gene: -
abundance: -
CDR3nt: TGTGCCTGTATGTTACTAGACTACGAGCAGTACTTC
CDR3aa: CACMLLDYEQYF

v_gene: TRBV20-1
j_gene: TRBJ2-7
d_gene: -
abundance: -
CDR3nt: TGCAGTGCTAGAGCCGGGCTTATGCCCTACGAGCAGTACTTC
CDR3aa: CSARAGLMPYEQYF

v_gene: TRBV23-1
j_gene: TRBJ1-5
d_gene: TRBD1
abundance: few
CDR3nt: TGCGCCAGCAGGCGAGAGGCGGGACAGAGCATCGATCAGCCCCAGCATTTT
CDR3aa: CASRREAGQSIDQPQHF

v_gene: TRBV4-1
j_gene: TRBJ1-5
d_gene: TRBD1
abundance: -
CDR3nt: TGCGCCAGCAGCCAAGATGGGACAGGGGGAGTGGGTCAGCCCCAGCATTTT
CDR3aa: CASSQDGTGGVGQPQHF

v_gene: TRBV5-5
j_gene: TRBJ1-5
d_gene: -
abundance: -
CDR3nt: TGTGCCAGCAGCGTGGACCTTTATGGTAGCAATCAGCCCCAGCATTTT
CDR3aa: CASSVDLYGSNQPQHF

v_gene: TRBV7-6
j_gene: TRBJ1-1
d_gene: -
abundance: many
CDR3nt: TGTGCCAGCAGCCCAAGTCCCCCCAGCACGAACACTGAAGCTTTCTTT
CDR3aa: CASSPSPPSTNTEAFF

v_gene: TRBV6-6
j_gene: TRBJ1-1
d_gene: TRBD1
abundance: -
CDR3nt: TGTGCCAGCAGTAACTACAGGGGGAACACTGAAGCTTTCTTT
CDR3aa: CASSNYRGNTEAFF

v_gene: TRBV28
j_gene: TRBJ2-1
d_gene: -
abundance: few
CDR3nt: TGTGCCAGCACGGGCCGGGTAGGCAATGAGCAGTTCTTC
CDR3aa: CASTGRVGNEQFF

v_gene: TRBV19
j_gene: TRBJ1-1
d_gene: TRBD1
abundance: few
CDR3nt: TGTGCCAGTAGTGTGGGACAGTCGAACACTGAAGCTTTCTTT
CDR3aa: CASSVGQSNTEAFF

v_gene: TRBV5-8
j_gene: TRBJ1-4
d_gene: -
abundance: -
CDR3nt: TGTGCCAGCAGCGACGGACAGACAACTAATGAAAAACTGTTTTTT
CDR3aa: CASSDGQTTNEKLFF

v_gene: TRBV18
j_gene: TRBJ2-5
d_gene: TRBD1
abundance: few
CDR3nt: TGTGCCAGCTCTCAACCAGGGGGCCAAGAGACCCAGTACTTC
CDR3aa: CASSQPGGQETQYF

v_gene: TRBV11-2
j_gene: TRBJ1-2
d_gene: -
abundance: -
CDR3nt: TGTGCCAGCAGCTACGACATGAATAACTATGGCTACACCTTC
CDR3aa: CASSYDMNNYGYTF

v_gene: TRBV7-2
j_gene: TRBJ2-3
d_gene: -
abundance: many
CDR3nt: TGTGCCAGCAGCCCACTTGGTCGCCTCACAGATACGCAGTATTTT
CDR3aa: CASSPLGRLTDTQYF

v_gene: TRBV11-3
j_gene: TRBJ2-3
d_gene: -
abundance: many
CDR3nt: TGTGCCAGCAGCGATAGAGTATACAGCTACACAGATACGCAGTATTTT
CDR3aa: CASSDRVYSYTDTQYF

v_gene: TRBV29-1
j_gene: TRBJ2-1
d_gene: TRBD2
abundance: -
CDR3nt: TGCAGCCCCCGTGGACTAGCGGGAGGGGATGAGCAGTTCTTC
CDR3aa: CSPRGLAGGDEQFF

v_gene: TRBV7-2
j_gene: TRBJ2-2
d_gene: -
abundance: many
CDR3nt: TGTGCCAGCAGCCCAAAAGGGTTTGTCACCGGGGAGCTGTTTTTT
CDR3aa: CASSPKGFVTGELFF

v_gene: TRBV6-1
j_gene: TRBJ2-2
d_gene: -
abundance: few
CDR3nt: TGTGCCAGCAGTGACAGGGTCAGCGGGGAGCTGTTTTTT
CDR3aa: CASSDRVSGELFF

v_gene: TRBV20-1
j_gene: TRBJ1-1
d_gene: TRBD1
abundance: -
CDR3nt: TGCAGTGCTAGAAGGGCAGGGGGCTGGGGCACTGAAGCTTTCTTT
CDR3aa: CSARRAGGWGTEAFF

v_gene: TRBV11-3
j_gene: TRBJ2-5
d_gene: -
abundance: -
CDR3nt: TGTGCCAGCAGCTCCGAATTCGGGACCCAGTACTTC
CDR3aa: CASSSEFGTQYF

v_gene: TRBV3-1
j_gene: TRBJ2-5
d_gene: -
abundance: few
CDR3nt: TGTGCCAGCAGCCAAGGAGGGGATGGGGAAGAGACCCAGTACTTC
CDR3aa: CASSQGGDGEETQYF

v_gene: TRBV28
j_gene: TRBJ2-1
d_gene: TRBD2
abundance: -
CDR3nt: TGTGCCAGCAGCCCTAGCGGGAGGATTAAGCAGTTCTTC
CDR3aa: CASSPSGRIKQFF

v_gene: TRBV6-2/TRBV6-3
j_gene: TRBJ2-1
d_gene: -
abundance: few
CDR3nt: TGTGCCAGCACTATAAGAGGTCGCGCCTACAATGAGCAGTTCTTC
CDR3aa: CASTIRGRAYNEQFF

v_gene: TRBV7-2
j_gene: TRBJ2-7
d_gene: -
abundance: -
CDR3nt: TGTGCCAGCAGCTTACGGGACGGAGCCTACGAGCAGTACTTC
CDR3aa: CASSLRDGAYEQYF

v_gene: TRBV7-3
j_gene: TRBJ2-5
d_gene: TRBD2
abundance: many
CDR3nt: TGTGCCAGCAGCTTAGGGGCTAGCGGGACGGAGACCCAGTACTTC
CDR3aa: CASSLGASGTETQYF

v_gene: TRBV6-1
j_gene: TRBJ1-2
d_gene: -
abundance: -
CDR3nt: TGTGCCAGCAGTGCGCTTCAGGGAGCTAACTATGGCTACACCTTC
CDR3aa: CASSALQGANYGYTF

v_gene: TRBV7-9
j_gene: TRBJ2-1
d_gene: TRBD2
abundance: -
CDR3nt: TGTGCCAGCAGCTTTCCTACTAGCGCAATTGAGCAGTTCTTC
CDR3aa: CASSFPTSAIEQFF

v_gene: TRBV5-4
j_gene: TRBJ2-5
d_gene: TRBD1
abundance: -
CDR3nt: TGTGCCAGCAGGATGGACAGGGTCGCAGAGACCCAGTACTTC
CDR3aa: CASRMDRVAETQYF

v_gene: TRBV11-2
j_gene: TRBJ1-1
d_gene: -
abundance: -
CDR3nt: TGTGCCAGCAGCTTACTTTCGACTCGTGTGGCTTTCTTT
CDR3aa: CASSLLSTRVAFF

v_gene: TRBV12-3/TRBV12-4
j_gene: TRBJ1-5
d_gene: -
abundance: -
CDR3nt: TGTGCCAGCAGTCTAACAGGGAACAGTCAGCCCCAGCATTTT
CDR3aa: CASSLTGNSQPQHF

v_gene: TRBV27
j_gene: TRBJ2-7
d_gene: TRBD2
abundance: -
CDR3nt: TGTGCCAGCAGTTCACCGGGACTAGCGGGATCTCCCTACGAGCAGTACTTC
CDR3aa: CASSSPGLAGSPYEQYF

v_gene: TRBV7-2
j_gene: TRBJ1-1
d_gene: -
abundance: many
CDR3nt: TGTGCCAGCAGCGCCATCACTGAAGCTTTCTTT
CDR3aa: CASSAITEAFF

v_gene: TRBV28
j_gene: TRBJ2-1
d_gene: TRBD2
abundance: -
CDR3nt: TGTGCCAGCAATCTGGAGACTAGCGGGAGAGGTGAGCAGTTCTTC
CDR3aa: CASNLETSGRGEQFF

v_gene: TRBV7-9
j_gene: TRBJ1-2
d_gene: TRBD1
abundance: many
CDR3nt: TGTGCCAGCTACGGACAGGGGAACGGCTACACCTTC
CDR3aa: CASYGQGNGYTF

v_gene: TRBV12-5
j_gene: TRBJ1-1
d_gene: TRBD1
abundance: few
CDR3nt: TGTGCTAGTGGCGGCCCTGAAGGGACAGCCGAAGCTTTCTTT
CDR3aa: CASGGPEGTAEAFF

v_gene: TRBV15
j_gene: TRBJ1-2
d_gene: -
abundance: -
CDR3nt: TGTGCCACCAGCAGCGGCGGGGAAGGAGTAGGCTATGGCTACACCTTC
CDR3aa: CATSSGGEGVGYGYTF

v_gene: TRBV18
j_gene: TRBJ2-5
d_gene: TRBD2
abundance: -
CDR3nt: TGTGCCAGCTCACCAGCGAAGACTAGCGCGAGGGAGACCCAGTACTTC
CDR3aa: CASSPAKTSARETQYF

v_gene: TRBV30
j_gene: TRBJ2-1
d_gene: -
abundance: -
CDR3nt: TGTGCCTGGGCCCCGTCGGGCAATGAGCAGTTCTTC
CDR3aa: CAWAPSGNEQFF

v_gene: TRBV5-6
j_gene: TRBJ2-3
d_gene: -
abundance: -
CDR3nt: TGTGCCAGCAGCTTGGACCTGGGGGCGGCAGATACGCAGTATTTT
CDR3aa: CASSLDLGAADTQYF

v_gene: TRBV7-9
j_gene: TRBJ2-2
d_gene: TRBD1
abundance: -
CDR3nt: TGTGCCAGCAGCGGCAGATACAGGGGAGGGGAGCTGTTTTTT
CDR3aa: CASSGRYRGGELFF

v_gene: TRBV19
j_gene: TRBJ2-2
d_gene: -
abundance: -
CDR3nt: TGTGCCAGTACAGGGGCCGGGGAGCTGTTTTTT
CDR3aa: CASTGAGELFF

v_gene: TRBV10-3
j_gene: TRBJ2-3
d_gene: TRBD2
abundance: few
CDR3nt: TGTGCCATCAGGGCGGGGAGGGGTCCAGATACGCAGTATTTT
CDR3aa: CAIRAGRGPDTQYF

v_gene: TRBV14
j_gene: TRBJ2-5
d_gene: TRBD2
abundance: -
CDR3nt: TGTGCCAGCAGCGCTAGCGGGAGACTGCAAGAGACCCAGTACTTC
CDR3aa: CASSASGRLQETQYF

v_gene: TRBV15
j_gene: TRBJ2-3
d_gene: -
abundance: few
CDR3nt: TGTGCCACCAGCAGAGGAGGGTATCCTAGCACAGATACGCAGTATTTT
CDR3aa: CATSRGGYPSTDTQYF

v_gene: TRBV20-1
j_gene: TRBJ2-7
d_gene: -
abundance: once
CDR3nt: TGCAGTGCTCACCGGAGGGACGGTAGCGGTACGTACGAGCAGTACTTC
CDR3aa: CSAHRRDGSGTYEQYF

v_gene: TRBV12-3/TRBV12-4
j_gene: TRBJ2-3
d_gene: -
abundance: -
CDR3nt: TGTGCCAGCAGTTCGGGGGAATCTAGCACAGATACGCAGTATTTT
CDR3aa: CASSSGESSTDTQYF

v_gene: TRBV12-3/TRBV12-4
j_gene: TRBJ2-3
d_gene: -
abundance: -
CDR3nt: TGTGCCAGCAGTTTATTTGGGTCCGGAGATACGCAGTATTTT
CDR3aa: CASSLFGSGDTQYF

v_gene: TRBV7-3
j_gene: TRBJ2-7
d_gene: TRBD2
abundance: few
CDR3nt: TGTGCCAGCAGCCCTGGGGGGGGGGACCAGATAAAGTACTTC
CDR3aa: CASSPGGGDQIKYF

v_gene: TRBV4-1
j_gene: TRBJ1-2
d_gene: -
abundance: -
CDR3nt: TGCGCCAGCAGCCAAGATCTGGCTAACTATGGCTACACCTTC
CDR3aa: CASSQDLANYGYTF